Sequencing of this T cell receptor (beta chain) was carried out in a study of blood T cell repertoires in COVID-19. For the study at large: Cohort 3 recovery required two negative PCRs, clearance, or symptom resolution. Collection of acute and convalescent COVID-19 samples took place in the United States, Italy and Spain. T cells, B-cell-depleted T cells, or PBMCs supplied cDNA or gDNA.

The data were produced by immunoSEQ multiplex PCR, yet TCRdb's version contains in-frame clones alone and is incomplete. The sample shows 350,000 to 450,000 clones, around 87% of them seen only once. From germline, CDR1 is KGHSH and CDR2 LQKENI. There are 16 residues in the CDR3. V lost 0 bases, J lost 1 base, and 4 bases stayed unmatched. Everyone who took part was roughly 18 to 95 years old, and they came from about 23 US areas. The chain employs TRBV18 and TRBJ1-1, with 8 nucleotides matching TRBD1. The source of this sequence is a man aged 35 to 55 in a cohort exposed to, infected with or recovered from COVID-19 (not recorded which). Sequenced: PBMCs or T cells enriched from blood (not recorded which). CDR3 bases: TGTGCCAGCTCACCACCGACAGGGGCTGCGAACACTGAAGCTTTCTTT. This sequence encodes CASSPPTGAANTEAFF. Combining the CDR3 with reference TRBV18 and TRBJ1-1 gives the whole variable domain NAGVMQNPRHLVRRRGQEARLRCSPMKGHSHVYWYRQLPEEGLKFMVYLQKENIIDESGMPKERFSAEFPKEGPSILRIQQVVRGDSAAYFCASSPPTGAANTEAFFGQGTRLTVV.